Listed here are 5 T cell receptor beta chains from one sample, sequenced in a study of T cell repertoires in cytomegalovirus infection. One entry per CDR3 protein results from TCRdb running MiXCR on the reads. The data show some 350,000 distinct CDR3 sequences, with just under 35% seen just once and approximately 15% held by the top ten. These receptors are not linked to any known antigen. Here the sequenced sample was cultured PBMCs, taken from culture after CMV antigen stimulation. These receptor sequences come from a human donor in good health (CMV status not recorded). Some clones in this sample may be carry-over from other donors' samples.

This chain links TRBV24-1 with TRBJ2-2; 8 bases line up with TRBD1. V lost 1 base, J lost 7 bases, and 7 bases stayed unmatched. The CDR3 spans 16 residues. Germline loops: CDR1 KGHDR, CDR2 SFDVKD. The chain's CDR3 is CATSDFLPTGVGELFF. CDR3 bases: TGTGCCACCAGTGATTTCTTGCCGACAGGGGTCGGGGAGCTGTTTTTT.

This clonotype was detected only a few times. The CDR3 sequence: CASSLALSSYNEQFF. The CDR3, as DNA: TGTGCCAGCAGCTTAGCTCTAAGCTCCTACAATGAGCAGTTCTTC. The genes are TRBV11-2 and TRBJ2-1; D ambiguous. This CDR3 has 15 residues. The germline V gene encodes CDR1 SGHAT and CDR2 FQNNGV. Trimming took 1 base from V and 0 from J, leaving 7 bases between them.

V is TRBV19 and J is TRBJ2-5; perhaps TRBD1 as D (5 bases). With 5 bases removed from V and 1 base from J, the gap between germline ends came to 8 bases. Germline CDR1 and CDR2: LNHDA and SQIVND (reference sequence). The CDR3 runs to 13 residues. Here the CDR3 reads CASSGHIQETQYF. In DNA form, the CDR3 reads TGTGCCAGTAGTGGACATATCCAAGAGACCCAGTACTTC.

This clonotype was picked up a small number of times. The chain recombines TRBV29-1 with TRBJ2-7; 7 nucleotides line up with TRBD1. V shed 7 bases, J shed 3 bases, and the junction held 15 bases outside the gene matches. Germline assignment: CDR1 SQVTM and CDR2 ANQGSEA. The CDR3 totals 15 residues. CDR3 loop: CSAQRGQGVLYEQYF. The CDR3 nucleotides read TGCAGCGCCCAGAGGGGCCAGGGGGTTCTCTACGAGCAGTACTTC.

The chain couples TRBV6-1 to TRBJ2-3, with D uncertain. This CDR3 has 13 amino acids. Germline values: CDR1 MNHNS, CDR2 SASEGT. Trimming pared 4 bases from V and 2 bases from J, leaving 7 bases between. The CDR3 sequence: CASSGGLTDTQYF. CDR3 nucleotides: TGTGCCAGCAGTGGTGGCCTCACAGATACGCAGTATTTT.